This TCR beta chain was sequenced in a study of T cells after yellow fever vaccination. Study details: In the case of low-cell-number fractions, SMART-Seq v4 Ultra Low Input was used for preparation. Whole-study results and caveats: Researchers report a weaker secondary response that nonetheless peaked faster, day 5 versus 15.

A process of 5'RACE template switching, which added a universal primer site and UMIs, was used to make TCR cDNA. TCRdb re-derived calls from the 5' RACE reads in MiXCR, one entry per CDR3 protein. Of just under 600,000 distinct CDR3 sequences in the sample, approximately 12% were seen once. Comment on this clonotype: No antigen is known for it.

Trimming at V came to 0 bases and at J to 5 bases, leaving 5 bases not matched to a gene. Germline V lookup: CDR1 SGHTA, CDR2 FQGNSA. The length of the CDR3 is 16 residues. The chain couples TRBV7-2 to TRBJ2-3, with 10 nucleotides matching TRBD2. The source was PBMCs, collected on the day of the yellow fever booster vaccination. The receptor was derived from a man aged 25-45 years who received the YFV17D yellow fever vaccine. As DNA, the CDR3 is TGTGCCAGCAGCTTAGCGCGTCTAGCGGGAGAAGATACGCAGTATTTT. It yields the protein CASSLARLAGEDTQYF.